This T cell receptor (beta chain) came from a study of CD8+CD57+ T cells in acquired aplastic anemia. Template material for TCR beta VDJ and CDR3 profiling consisted of genomic DNA. MiXCR, applied by TCRdb to the reads, yields one record per CDR3 protein. The sample lists approximately 300,000 distinct CDR3 sequences, under 65% occurring once. This CDR3 has 12 residues. Germline V gene lookup returns CDR1 WSHSY and CDR2 SAAADI. Patients who underwent sequencing had shown CD8+CD57+ cell expansion by flow cytometry. Comments on this clonotype: One end of the junction is discordant with germline, which a read error may explain.

This receptor was obtained from a human donor with aplastic anemia. The chain employs TRBV10-2 and TRBJ2-7; a possible D gene is TRBD2 (6 bases). The specimen sequenced was sorted CD4+, CD8+, or CD8+CD57+ T cells (not recorded which) from PBMCs. CDR3 residues: CASAGGAYEKYF. The CDR3 DNA sequence: TGCGCCAGCGCTGGCGGGGCCTACGAGAAGTACTTC.